Listed below are T cell receptor beta chains from one sample, sequenced in a study of T-cell reconstitution after alpha-beta-depleted transplantation in children. From the PCR reads, TCRdb called clonotypes with MiXCR, one entry per CDR3 protein. The sample yields 580,000 or so distinct CDR3 sequences, 20% to 25% seen once. The sequencing here drew on PBMCs, mostly from graft donor cells, taken 360 days after TCRalphabeta/CD19-depleted stem cell transplant. The receptors shown here come from a boy younger than two who had a stem cell transplant for acute myeloid leukemia, so the T cells may come from the graft donor. The CDR3 runs from the conserved cysteine through the conserved F or W. D genes are given only for firm matches. The size entry is marked missing in some rows and otherwise reads once, few, many or a size class.

>many|TRBV20-1|TRBJ2-3|.
TGCAGTGCTAGGCAAAGCGGATCTAGCACAGATACGCAGTATTTT
CSARQSGSSTDTQYF
>.|TRBV5-1|TRBJ2-1|TRBD2
TGCGCCAGCAGCTCTCGGCTAGCGGTTGATGAGCAGTTCTTC
CASSSRLAVDEQFF
>once|TRBV18|TRBJ1-1|.
TGTGCCAGCTCACCCCGAAGGGGGACTGAAGTTTTCTTT
CASSPRRGTEVFF
>many|TRBV28|TRBJ1-3|.
TGTGCCAGCAGTTTTTTCGGAGGGTATGGAAACACCATATATTTT
CASSFFGGYGNTIYF
>.|TRBV6-2/TRBV6-3|TRBJ2-7|.
TGTGCCAGCAGAAGGATTGGATCTTCCTACGAGCAGTACTTC
CASRRIGSSYEQYF
>.|TRBV4-1|TRBJ2-3|.
TGCGCCAGCAGCCCGGGAAAGGCGTCAGATACGCAGTATTTT
CASSPGKASDTQYF
>.|TRBV5-1|TRBJ2-6|.
TGCGCCAGCAGCTTTATGGGGTCCGGGGCCAACGTCCTGACTTTC
CASSFMGSGANVLTF
>many|TRBV28|TRBJ1-6|.
TGTGCCAGCAGTTATCGCGAGTCCTTTAATTCACCCCTCCACTTT
CASSYRESFNSPLHF
>.|TRBV29-1|TRBJ1-2|TRBD1
TGCAGCGTTGGGGGACAGGCACCTTCCTATGGCTACACCTTC
CSVGGQAPSYGYTF
>.|TRBV20-1|TRBJ1-6|.
TGCAGTGCTATATTGGGACTCCGTAATTCACCCCTCCACTTT
CSAILGLRNSPLHF
>few|TRBV3-1|TRBJ1-1|.
TGTGCCAGCAGCCGTGGGGAAGGTGAAGCTTTCTTT
CASSRGEGEAFF
>.|TRBV20-1|TRBJ2-3|.
TGCAGTGCTAGAGCCCGAAAGGGTTCGGGCACAGATACGCAGTATTTT
CSARARKGSGTDTQYF
>many|TRBV5-1|TRBJ1-4|TRBD1
TGCGCCAGCAGCCCAGGGGGCTGGTTAACTAATGAAAAACTGTTTTTT
CASSPGGWLTNEKLFF
>.|TRBV9|TRBJ2-1|.
TGTGCCAGCAGCGTAGGACGGACAGCAGTGGATGAGCAGTTCTTC
CASSVGRTAVDEQFF
>few|TRBV5-8|TRBJ1-2|TRBD1
TGTGCCAGCAGCTTGGAGGGGACAGGGGTCGGCTACACCTTC
CASSLEGTGVGYTF
>few|TRBV7-2|TRBJ2-7|.
TGTGCCAGCAGCCTGCAATCGACAGGTTACTACGAGCAGTACTTC
CASSLQSTGYYEQYF
>many|TRBV7-9|TRBJ1-1|TRBD1
TGTGCCAGCAGGGACACGGGACAGGTCTATTCGGGCACTGAAGCTTTCTTT
CASRDTGQVYSGTEAFF
>.|TRBV11-3|TRBJ2-1|.
TGTGCCAGCAGCTTAGCTCAGCCGGGCTACAATGAGCAGTTCTTC
CASSLAQPGYNEQFF
>many|TRBV7-8|TRBJ2-3|.
TGTGCCAGCAGCTTTCCTTCTACGGGGCAGCACACAGATACGCAGTATTTT
CASSFPSTGQHTDTQYF
>.|TRBV4-3|TRBJ2-7|.
TGCGCCAGCAGCCAAGAATCGGGGGACGAGCAGTACTTC
CASSQESGDEQYF
>once|TRBV5-6|TRBJ2-2|.
TGTGCCAGCAGCTCGACCGCGGGGAAGCCGGCCGGCAACACCGGGGAGCTGTTTTTT
CASSSTAGKPAGNTGELFF
>many|TRBV29-1|TRBJ1-4|.
TGCAGCGTTGGGGCGCAAGGGAGTGAAAAACTGTTTTTT
CSVGAQGSEKLFF
>.|TRBV6-4|TRBJ2-3|TRBD1
TGTGCCAGCAGCAGGGACAGGGGTGGCCCAGATACGCAGTATTTT
CASSRDRGGPDTQYF
>few|TRBV12-3/TRBV12-4|TRBJ2-1|TRBD2
TGTGCCAGCAGTTTAGAAGGACTAGCGGGGGGTTTGAATGACAATGAGCAGTTCTTC
CASSLEGLAGGLNDNEQFF
>few|TRBV7-2|TRBJ2-2|.
TGTGCCAGCAGCGAGGCTGGGAAGAGGACCGGGGAGCTGTTTTTT
CASSEAGKRTGELFF
>many|TRBV29-1|TRBJ2-2|.
TGCAGCGTGGCGGAGGGGGCAAGCACCGGGGAGCTGTTTTTT
CSVAEGASTGELFF
>.|TRBV15|TRBJ2-5|.
TGTGCCACCAGCCTGGGGATGGAGTACCAAGAGACCCAGTACTTC
CATSLGMEYQETQYF
>.|TRBV3-1|TRBJ2-5|.
TGTGCCAGCAGCCAACAGGACACTAGTAAAGAGACCCAGTACTTC
CASSQQDTSKETQYF
>many|TRBV11-2|TRBJ2-2|.
TGTGCCAGCAGCTTAAGGGGGGGGGACACCGGGGAGCTGTTTTTT
CASSLRGGDTGELFF
>few|TRBV20-1|TRBJ2-1|TRBD2
TGCAGTGTCCCTCAGCGGGGGGGGTATGAGCAGTTCTTC
CSVPQRGGYEQFF
>.|TRBV20-1|TRBJ2-3|TRBD1
TGCAGTGCTAGAGCCAAGACCGGGACAGGGTTCACAGATACGCAGTATTTT
CSARAKTGTGFTDTQYF
>many|TRBV20-1|TRBJ2-1|.
TGCAGTGCTAGTCCTGAGAATGAGCAGTTCTTC
CSASPENEQFF
>.|TRBV27|TRBJ2-5|TRBD2
TGTGCCAGCAAGCCGGGACTAGCGGGGCTGCAGACCCAGTACTTC
CASKPGLAGLQTQYF
>few|TRBV24-1|TRBJ1-3|.
TGTGCCACCAGTGACTCTCACTCTGGAAACACCATATATTTT
CATSDSHSGNTIYF
>many|TRBV6-5|TRBJ2-3|TRBD2
TGTGCCAGCAGTTACTCAGGGCTAGCGGGGGGCGCGACTGGAGATACGCAGTATTTT
CASSYSGLAGGATGDTQYF
>.|TRBV12-5|TRBJ2-1|TRBD2
TGTGCTAGTGTTTATAGCGGGTCGCACTACAATGAGCAGTTCTTC
CASVYSGSHYNEQFF
>many|TRBV13|TRBJ2-7|TRBD2
TGTGCCAGCAGCCCAGGTACTAGCGGGGCCTACGAGCAGTACTTC
CASSPGTSGAYEQYF
>many|TRBV12-3/TRBV12-4|TRBJ1-2|.
TGTGCCAGCAGTCCATTGCAGGGCAGCTACACCTTC
CASSPLQGSYTF
>.|TRBV12-3/TRBV12-4|TRBJ2-1|TRBD2
TGTGCCAGCAGTTTGAGTCTCGTGGGACTAGCGCCGTCCTACAATGAGCAGTTCTTC
CASSLSLVGLAPSYNEQFF
>.|TRBV20-1|TRBJ2-2|.
TGCAGTGCTAGACCCCAGTGGTCGGGATTCACCGGGGAGCTGTTTTTT
CSARPQWSGFTGELFF
>.|TRBV15|TRBJ2-5|TRBD1
TGTGCCACCAGCACCCCCCGGACAGGACCCCAAGAGACCCAGTACTTC
CATSTPRTGPQETQYF
>.|TRBV15|TRBJ2-6|TRBD1
TGTGCCACCAGCAGAGCCCTGGGACAGGGCCTCGTCTCTGGGGCCAACGTCCTGACTTTC
CATSRALGQGLVSGANVLTF
>.|TRBV21-1|TRBJ2-4|.
TGTGCCAGCAGCAAAGGAACCAGGACCCCCGAGGCGATTGAACTAGCCAAAAACATTCAGTACTTC
CASSKGTRTPEAIELAKNIQYF
>.|TRBV12-3/TRBV12-4|TRBJ2-2|TRBD2
TGTGCCAGCAGCGTCAGCGGGGCGAACACCGGGGAGCTGTTTTTT
CASSVSGANTGELFF
>many|TRBV5-1|TRBJ1-1|.
TGCGCCAGCAGGGTAGGATCGATGAACACTGAAGCTTTCTTT
CASRVGSMNTEAFF
>.|TRBV5-1|TRBJ2-2|.
TGCGCCAGCAGCCCGATAATTCAGGCTGGGGAGCTGTTTTTT
CASSPIIQAGELFF
>many|TRBV10-3|TRBJ1-1|.
TGTGCCATCAGTGAGTCGAATAGTTGGAACACTGAAGCTTTCTTT
CAISESNSWNTEAFF
>few|TRBV5-1|TRBJ2-1|.
TGCGCCAGCAGCTTGGCTGAGCACCCTGAGCAGTTCTTC
CASSLAEHPEQFF